The 11 T cell receptor beta chains given below trace back to one sample, sequenced in a study of blood T cell repertoires in COVID-19. The repertoire was sequenced with immunoSEQ multiplex PCR; TCRdb's copy has only in-frame clones and lacks some. The sample consists of some 400,000 clones, 85% to 90% of them appearing once. Sample: peripheral blood. All receptors derive from a human donor in a cohort sampled during active COVID-19.

The V call is TRBV9, the J call TRBJ1-1; 7 bases align to TRBD1. The CDR3 consists of 13 residues. Germline V CDR1 and CDR2: SGDLS, YYNGEE. Losses at the gene ends were 0 bases for V and 8 bases for J; bases not matched to a gene: 4. DNA of the CDR3: TGTGCCAGCAGCGTAGGGGGACAGCGAGAAGCTTTCTTT. Its protein product is CASSVGGQREAFF.

This clone was seen at least ten times. The chain has TRBV2 and TRBJ1-3, with 7 bases identical to TRBD1. The junction had 8 bases not matched to a gene; V was cut back by 6 bases and J by 0 bases. Germline CDR1 SNHLY, CDR2 FYNNEI. The CDR3 is made up of 16 amino acids. The CDR3 sequence is CASRGRGFSSGNTIYF. CDR3 DNA sequence: TGTGCCAGCAGAGGCAGGGGGTTCAGCTCTGGAAACACCATATATTTT.

This clone came up a few times. The chain combines TRBV19 with TRBJ1-1; 7 nucleotides match TRBD1. The germline V gene has CDR1 LNHDA and CDR2 SQIVND (reference sequence). V shed 9 bases, J shed 4 bases, and the junction held 11 bases outside the gene matches. The CDR3 loop spans 14 amino acids. Here the CDR3 reads CASSYQGGRTEAFF. CDR3 sequence (DNA): TGTGCCAGCAGCTACCAGGGGGGCCGCACTGAAGCTTTCTTT.

The genes are TRBV7-2 and TRBJ2-7; D gene uncertain. Trimming shortened V by 5 bases and J by 5 bases, and 13 bases separated the two germline ends. This CDR3 spans 13 amino acids. Per germline, CDR1 SGHTA and CDR2 FQGNSA. CDR3 nucleotides: TGTGCCAGCAGCCCTCAGGTCTCAGACGAGCAGTACTTC. It is translated as CASSPQVSDEQYF.

The chain uses TRBV5-4 and TRBJ2-6, with D perhaps matching TRBD2 (7 bases). Germline CDR1 and CDR2: SGHNT and YYREEE (reference sequence). The germline V and J ends were trimmed by 4 bases and 2 bases, with 19 bases remaining between them. The CDR3 extends over 18 amino acids. CDR3 coding DNA: TGTGCCAGCAGCGCAGAGGGGGGGGCTATCCCTGGGGCCAACGTCCTGACTTTC. Translating it yields CASSAEGGAIPGANVLTF.

This clone was detected a few times. This chain joins TRBV27 and TRBJ1-6, with TRBD1 as a possible D gene (5 bases). Trimming stripped 5 bases from V and 6 bases from J, with 11 bases between. Germline lookup yields CDR1 MNHEY and CDR2 SMNVEV (reference sequence). The CDR3 covers 14 residues. The CDR3 protein is CASSPDRFNSPLHF. The CDR3 DNA reads TGTGCCAGCAGTCCTGACAGATTTAATTCACCCCTCCACTTT.

This chain uses TRBV7-3 with TRBJ2-2, with a weak D call TRBD2 (5 bases). The CDR3 covers 13 residues. Germline values: CDR1 SGHTA, CDR2 FQGTGA. V lost 3 bases, J lost 6 bases, and 8 bases lay in between. Written as DNA, the CDR3 is TGTGCCAGCAGCTTTAGGCGGGCCGGGGAGCTGTTTTTT. This gives the protein CASSFRRAGELFF.

CDR3 bases: TGTGCCAGCTACTGGGGGAGGAGGATGTTTTTT. This translates into CASYWGRRMFF. The genes are TRBV28 and TRBJ1-4, with D possibly TRBD1 on 5 matching bases. Deletions cut 8 bases from V and 15 bases from J, with 16 bases between. Germline V gene sequence: CDR1 MDHEN, CDR2 SYDVKM. The CDR3 sequence is 11 residues long.

The J gene is TRBJ2-1, the V gene TRBV6-5; 7 bases agree with TRBD2. CDR1 and CDR2 from the germline V gene are MNHEY and SVGAGI. The CDR3 is 16 residues long. V lost 2 bases to trimming and J lost 4 bases; unmatched junction nucleotides: 8. The CDR3 DNA reads TGTGCCAGCAGTTACCTCCCAGCGGGATTATACAATGAGCAGTTCTTC. Encoded protein: CASSYLPAGLYNEQFF.

This clone was recorded once. The chain employs TRBV6-5 and TRBJ2-7, with D maybe TRBD2 (5 bases). V was cut by 5 bases and J by 6 bases, with 14 bases left in between. The CDR3 covers 13 residues. Germline V gene lookup returns CDR1 MNHEY and CDR2 SVGAGI. In DNA form, the CDR3 reads TGTGCCAGCAGTACGGCGGGCAGTTCCGAGCAGTACTTC. Translation: CASSTAGSSEQYF.

The V and J genes are TRBV21-1 and TRBJ2-6; the DNA was not used to check the table's D call, TRBD2. TRBV21-1 is a pseudogene locus. The CDR3 is 18 amino acids. For the CDR3, the DNA is TGTGCCAGCAGCAAAGCTGCCCAACTTAGCTCTGGGGCCAACGTCCTGACTTTC. Protein sequence: CASSKAAQLSSGANVLTF.